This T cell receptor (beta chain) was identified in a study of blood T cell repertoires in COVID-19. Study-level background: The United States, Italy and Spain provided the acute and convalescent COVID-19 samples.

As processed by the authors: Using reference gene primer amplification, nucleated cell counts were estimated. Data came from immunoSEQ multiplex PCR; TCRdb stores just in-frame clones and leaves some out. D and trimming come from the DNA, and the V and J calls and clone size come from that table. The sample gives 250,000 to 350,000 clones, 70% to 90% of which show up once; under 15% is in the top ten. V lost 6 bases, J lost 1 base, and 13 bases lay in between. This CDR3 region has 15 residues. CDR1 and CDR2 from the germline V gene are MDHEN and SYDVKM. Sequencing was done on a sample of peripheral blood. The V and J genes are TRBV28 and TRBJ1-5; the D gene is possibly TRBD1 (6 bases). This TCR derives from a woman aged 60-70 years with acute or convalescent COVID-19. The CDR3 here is CASRPTGTSNQPQHF. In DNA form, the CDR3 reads TGTGCCAGCAGGCCGACAGGAACAAGCAATCAGCCCCAGCATTTT.